This T cell receptor (beta chain) was found in a study of T cells in Graves' hyperthyroidism and ophthalmopathy (dated by TCRdb to the late 2010s). At the level of the whole study: Peripheral blood samples were taken at the time of initial diagnosis, prior to any treatment. After sampling, hyperthyroidism patients received methimazole starting at 30 mg daily, and ophthalmopathy patients received high-dose intravenous methylprednisolone. A discovery cohort of about a hundred patients, 43 with Graves' ophthalmopathy and approximately 60 with stable Graves' hyperthyroidism, was used to find distinguishing TCR V-J signatures. Prospective prediction of ophthalmopathy was tested in an independent validation cohort consisting of some 20 hyperthyroidism patients and approximately 16 patients who later progressed to ophthalmopathy. The 75 to 100 discovery patients were divided at random into training and test sets in a 7:3 ratio. The paper describes TCR Vbeta CDR3 sequencing of roughly 130 peripheral blood samples, made up of roughly 45 ophthalmopathy patients, more than 70 hyperthyroidism patients and roughly 17 progressor patients. In about 6 Graves' hyperthyroidism patients, the study also compared T-cell repertoires from thyroid tissue with T-cell repertoires from blood.

What the research found in general, with its limitations: Most expanded thyroid clonotypes (frequency above 0.001) were also found in blood, which suggests that blood repertoires may mirror thyroid immune responses. Ophthalmopathy was separated from stable hyperthyroidism by a 13 V-J signature model, with around 90% sensitivity and roughly 84% specificity obtained in cross-validation and 80%/75% obtained in testing. No statistical method was used to fix the sample size in advance, and group allocation was not hidden from the investigators. During validation, the model predicted progression to ophthalmopathy a median of around 7 months ahead of onset, with approximately 71% sensitivity and less than 85% specificity.

The CDR3 spans 15 residues, from the cysteine through the phenylalanine. The retained sequence is limited to the CDR3, 45 bases, with the frame set at the first base. Ends trimmed: V by 10 bases, J by 5 bases; bases unmatched to a gene: 8. Reading the germline V gene gives CDR1 MNHNS and CDR2 SASEGT. Ophthalmopathy patients had moderately to severely active disease, Clinical Activity Score of at least 3, NOSPECS grade of at least 4, and duration under 3 months. The study excluded patients with uncontrolled infections, other autoimmune diseases, pregnancy or lactation. Clinical symptoms, serum thyroxine and TRAb, thyroid ultrasound, and orbital computed tomography formed the basis for the diagnoses. PBMCs were isolated from about 9.2 ml of fresh peripheral blood by Ficoll-Paque density gradient centrifugation. Total RNA was extracted using Trizol reagent, and RNA quality was assessed on an Agilent 2100 Bioanalyzer.

This clonotype was seen at least ten times. The clone's antigen remains unknown. No quality values exist for individual bases; no much larger clone is one base distant. Amplification of TCR beta CDR3 regions was carried out from RNA transcripts. The TCR CDR3 was subjected to a first round of RT-PCR using the HTBI primer set and the Qiagen OneStep RT-PCR kit. Libraries were constructed in a second round of multiplex PCR, after which size selection and purification were carried out. Paired-end sequencing of the libraries was performed with 100 bp reads on an Illumina HiSeq2000. Per the source publication's procedure: SOAPnuke was used to process the raw data, removing reads that contained adapters or uncalled bases, had a mean Phred below 15, or lacked an exact match to the constant primer or identifier. High-quality paired reads were merged with COPE v1.2.5, and unique nucleotide sequences were defined as clonotypes. MiTCR v1.1 was used to align the clonotypes against IMGT TRBV, TRBD and TRBJ reference segments. Analysis was restricted to V-J combinations with a frequency above 0.0001, which covered roughly 99% of repertoires. A TCS score was defined as the ratio of F50 (clonal expansion) to E x V (chaos), with BLOSUM62-based TCRdist applied between CDR3 peptides within each V-J. Welch's t-statistics and random forest reduced 450 to 600 V-J features to roughly 13, which were used in a naive Bayes classifier (R e1071). The public reads were reanalyzed by TCRdb: fastp trimming at Q25, MiXCR alignment, in-frame beta chains only. Merged by CDR3 protein, the rows form single entries marked with the most common genes and DNA. TCRdb, not the original authors, processed these V and J calls. The sample table contains about 600,000 distinct CDR3 sequences; only one count was recorded for around 16% of them. In total, the top ten clones hold 3% to 4% of the sample.

The sequencing input was blood. The rearranged segments are TRBV6-1 and TRBJ1-6, with 10 central nucleotides matching TRBD1. The TCR originated in a middle-aged woman with Graves' ophthalmopathy. CDR3 protein: CATLGGQGDNSPLHF. Read as DNA, the sequence is TGTGCCACCCTCGGCGGACAGGGGGATAATTCACCCCTCCACTTT.